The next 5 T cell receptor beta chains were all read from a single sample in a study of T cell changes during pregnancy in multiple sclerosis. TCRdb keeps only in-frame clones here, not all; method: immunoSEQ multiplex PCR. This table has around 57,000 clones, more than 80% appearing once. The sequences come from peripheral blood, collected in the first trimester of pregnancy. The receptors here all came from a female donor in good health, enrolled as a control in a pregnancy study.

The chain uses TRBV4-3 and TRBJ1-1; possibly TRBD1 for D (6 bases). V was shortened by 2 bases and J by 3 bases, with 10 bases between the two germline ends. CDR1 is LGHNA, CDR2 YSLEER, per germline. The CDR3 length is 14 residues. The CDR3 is CASSQRPGDTEAFF. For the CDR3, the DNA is TGCGCCAGCAGCCAAAGGCCAGGGGACACTGAAGCTTTCTTT.

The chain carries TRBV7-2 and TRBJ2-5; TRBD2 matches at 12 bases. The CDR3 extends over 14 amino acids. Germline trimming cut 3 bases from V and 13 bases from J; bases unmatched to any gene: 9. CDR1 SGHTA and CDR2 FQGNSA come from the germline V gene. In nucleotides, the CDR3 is TGTGCCAGCAGCTTTGGACTAGCGGGGCATACGTGGTACTTC. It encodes CASSFGLAGHTWYF.

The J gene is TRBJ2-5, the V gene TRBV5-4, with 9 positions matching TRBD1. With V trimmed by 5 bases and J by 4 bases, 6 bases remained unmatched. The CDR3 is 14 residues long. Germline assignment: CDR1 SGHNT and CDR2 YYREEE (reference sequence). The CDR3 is CASSSGTGRETQYF. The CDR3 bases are TGTGCCAGCAGTTCCGGGACAGGGCGAGAGACCCAGTACTTC.

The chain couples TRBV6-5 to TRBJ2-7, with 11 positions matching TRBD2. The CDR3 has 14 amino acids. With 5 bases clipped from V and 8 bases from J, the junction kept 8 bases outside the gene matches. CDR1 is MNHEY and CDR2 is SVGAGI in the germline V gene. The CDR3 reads CASSRPGLADQQYF. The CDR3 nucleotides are TGTGCCAGCAGTCGACCGGGACTAGCGGATCAGCAGTACTTC.

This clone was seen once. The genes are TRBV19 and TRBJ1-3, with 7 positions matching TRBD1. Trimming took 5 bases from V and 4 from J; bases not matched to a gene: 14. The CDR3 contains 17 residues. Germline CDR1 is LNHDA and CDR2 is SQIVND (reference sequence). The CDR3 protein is CASSSSTGTTVGNTIYF. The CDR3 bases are TGTGCCAGTAGTTCCTCGACAGGGACCACTGTAGGAAACACCATATATTTT. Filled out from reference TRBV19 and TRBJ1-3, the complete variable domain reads DGGITQSPKYLFRKEGQNVTLSCEQNLNHDAMYWYRQDPGQGLRLIYYSQIVNDFQKGDIAEGYSVSREKKESFPLTVTSAQKNPTAFYLCASSSSTGTTVGNTIYFGEGSWLTVV.